This TCR beta chain was sequenced during a study of technical replicates of blood from a few donors. Only in-frame clones appear in the TCRdb table, and some are missing; sequencing was by immunoSEQ multiplex PCR. Of some 96,000 clones listed, more than 90% are singletons. This CDR3 has 17 residues. Germline CDR1 reads LNHDA; CDR2 reads SQIVND (reference sequence). V was pared by 3 bases and J by 0 bases, with 12 bases between. What was sequenced was T cells isolated from PBMCs. This clonotype was obtained from a human donor in good health. The rearrangement links TRBV19 to TRBJ2-6, with D unclear. CDR3 DNA: TGTGCCAGTAGTATGGGTGGATACTACTCTGGGGCCAACGTCCTGACTTTC. Translation gives CASSMGGYYSGANVLTF.